The clone carrying this TCR beta chain was counted a few times. Its antigen is still unknown. This entry is derived from a study of T-cell memory formation after mild COVID-19. Study findings and constraints: Clones contracting day 15 to 85 were balanced CD4/CD8; later expanders leaned CD4+.

From the 5' RACE reads, TCRdb called clonotypes with MiXCR, one entry per CDR3 protein. The sample includes hundreds of thousands of distinct CDR3 sequences, about a fifth of them seen just once. Germline CDR1 SGHTA, CDR2 FQGTGA. The V gene lost 5 bases and the J gene lost 1 base, with 12 bases spanning the gap. CDR3 size: 16 residues. Material for sequencing was PBMCs or a T cell subset sorted from them (not recorded which). This TCR was recovered from an adult woman who had mild COVID-19 (a few samples of this study predate the infection). Cell type and time point are not known. The gene calls are TRBV7-3 and TRBJ2-6; unclear D gene. The CDR3 DNA follows: TGTGCCAGCAGCCCGGACGGTGAATCTGGGGCCAACGTCCTGACTTTC. Its translation: CASSPDGESGANVLTF. Full variable domain (missing parts from reference TRBV7-3 and TRBJ2-6): GAGVSQTPSNKVTEKGKYVELRCDPISGHTALYWYRQSLGQGPEFLIYFQGTGAADDSGLPNDRFFAVRPEGSVSTLKIQRTERGDSAVYLCASSPDGESGANVLTFGAGSRLTVL.